The 5 T cell receptor beta chains in this list originate from one sample, sequenced in a study of T cells expressing NK-cell markers. TCRdb derives one entry per CDR3 protein from the 5' RACE reads, leaving out DNA. The sample's table shows about 150,000 distinct CDR3 sequences. The sequenced material came from blood T cells: a sorted CD56 or NKG2C T cell subset, CD4+ or CD8+ T cells, or bulk PBMC T cells (not recorded which). These receptors all come from a young man in good health.

This rearrangement joins TRBV6-2 or TRBV6-3 to TRBJ2-7; absent DNA, TCRdb's TRBD1 call cannot be checked. Germline lookup yields CDR1 MNHEY and CDR2 SVGEGT. The CDR3 totals 17 residues. The CDR3 here is CASSYVSRDGTTYEQYF.

The V call is TRBV7-6, the J call TRBJ2-1; TCRdb's D call, TRBD2, is unchecked because there is no DNA. CDR3 length: 20 amino acids. Germline V gives CDR1 SGHVS, CDR2 FNYEAQ. CDR3 sequence: CASSLTGLASFPSSYNEQFF. The full variable domain, completed using reference TRBV7-6 and TRBJ2-1, is GAGVSQSPRYKVTKRGQDVALRCDPISGHVSLYWYRQALGQGPEFLTYFNYEAQQDKSGLPNDRFSAERPEGSISTLTIQRTEQRDSAMYRCASSLTGLASFPSSYNEQFFGPGTRLTVL.

This chain joins TRBV29-1 and TRBJ2-2; with no DNA, the TCRdb D assignment of TRBD1 cannot be verified. CDR1 is SQVTM, CDR2 ANQGSEA, per germline. The CDR3 covers 18 residues. The CDR3 spells CSAKTGTGGNRGTGELFF.

The chain joins TRBV4-3 to TRBJ2-3; lacking DNA, the TRBD2 call made by TCRdb goes unchecked. The CDR3 extends over 16 amino acids. Germline CDR1 reads LGHNA; CDR2 reads YSLEER. The CDR3 protein is CASSQDGSGPTDTQYF.

The chain uses TRBV11-2 and TRBJ2-1; TCRdb's assignment of TRBD2 cannot be checked, as there is no DNA. In germline, CDR1 is SGHAT, CDR2 FQNNGV. The CDR3 extends over 17 amino acids. The CDR3 spells CASSSIGSGSSYNEQFF.